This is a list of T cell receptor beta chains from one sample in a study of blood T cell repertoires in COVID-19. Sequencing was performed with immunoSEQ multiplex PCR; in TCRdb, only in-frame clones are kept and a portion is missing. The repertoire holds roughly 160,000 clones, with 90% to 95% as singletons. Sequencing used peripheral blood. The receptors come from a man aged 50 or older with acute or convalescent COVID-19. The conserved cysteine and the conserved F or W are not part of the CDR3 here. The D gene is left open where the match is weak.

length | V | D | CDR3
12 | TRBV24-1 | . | ATSDLGQSYGYT
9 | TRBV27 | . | ASSLGLEQY
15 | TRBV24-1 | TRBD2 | ATSDSSGISGANVLT
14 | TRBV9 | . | ASSSSRGSSYNEQF
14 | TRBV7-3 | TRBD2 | ASSLTLAGGQETQY
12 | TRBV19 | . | ASSIRGSGNTIY
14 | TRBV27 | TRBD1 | ASSFLRTGNTGELF
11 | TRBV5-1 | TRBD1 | ASSLGTGGELF
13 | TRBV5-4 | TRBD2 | ASSLGGGSYNEQF
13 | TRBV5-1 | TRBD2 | ASSPRLAAYNEQF
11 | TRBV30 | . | AWRGKGIQPQH
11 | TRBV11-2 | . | ASTIYEGGELF
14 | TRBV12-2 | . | ASRHSCGGRGQPQH
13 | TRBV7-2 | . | ASSLAWGEVHEQF
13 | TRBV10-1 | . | ASSESRETGYGYT
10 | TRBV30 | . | ACWAGPDTQY
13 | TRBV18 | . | ASSPTLAAGNTIY
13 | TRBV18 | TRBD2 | ASSPRQGGDNEQF
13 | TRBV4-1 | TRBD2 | ASSAGLAEYNEQF
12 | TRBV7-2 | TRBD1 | ASSLDRGDNEQF
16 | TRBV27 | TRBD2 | ASSPGASGRGGFYEQY
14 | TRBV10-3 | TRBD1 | AISSTTGAGGNTIY
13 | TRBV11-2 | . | ASSLGGQRTYEQY
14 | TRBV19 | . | ASSGPIRGWNQPQH
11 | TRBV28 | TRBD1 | ASSRQGQNTIY
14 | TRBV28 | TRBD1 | ASSLPGQGTFQPQH
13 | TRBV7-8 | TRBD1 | ASSPRDRGTDTQY
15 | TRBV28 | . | ASSPGQGSSYNSPLH
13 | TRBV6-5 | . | ASSYTVTGFYGYT
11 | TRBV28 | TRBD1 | ASDRQGLYEQY
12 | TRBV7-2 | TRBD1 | ASSSGQVREKLF
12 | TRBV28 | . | ASGEVAGTDTQY
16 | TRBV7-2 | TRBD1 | ASSLVVLGQGITGELF
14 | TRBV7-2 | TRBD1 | ASSSRTGAYTGELF
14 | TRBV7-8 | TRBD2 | ASSPQTSGSTDTQY
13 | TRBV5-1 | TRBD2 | ASSLFTSGTDTQY
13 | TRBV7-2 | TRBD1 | ASSALTGGNQPQH
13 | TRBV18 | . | ASSPQQGDNSPLH
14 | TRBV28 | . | ASPAVAGEANTEAF
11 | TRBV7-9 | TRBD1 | ASSLKQGNGYT
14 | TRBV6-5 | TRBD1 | ASSYSWTGGTGELF
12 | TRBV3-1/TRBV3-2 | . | ASSQDLTDQPQH
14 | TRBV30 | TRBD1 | AWSPGTGFLNQPQH
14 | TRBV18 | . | ASSPGTPDSNQPQH
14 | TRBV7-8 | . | ASSPKDRSTNEKLF
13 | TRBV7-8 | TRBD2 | ASSSRGGPYNEQF
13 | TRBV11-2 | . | ASSLVGTFQETQY